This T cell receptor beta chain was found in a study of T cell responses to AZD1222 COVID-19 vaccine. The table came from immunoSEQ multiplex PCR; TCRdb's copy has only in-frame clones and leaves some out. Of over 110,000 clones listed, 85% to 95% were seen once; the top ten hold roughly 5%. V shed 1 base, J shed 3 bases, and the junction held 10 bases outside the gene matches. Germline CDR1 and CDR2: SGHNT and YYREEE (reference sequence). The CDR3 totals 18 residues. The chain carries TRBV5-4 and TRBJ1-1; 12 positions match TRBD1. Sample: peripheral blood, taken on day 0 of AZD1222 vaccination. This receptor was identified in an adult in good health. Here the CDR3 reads CASSLYRDRGRKDTEAFF. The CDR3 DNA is TGTGCCAGCAGCTTGTACCGGGACAGGGGGCGCAAGGACACTGAAGCTTTCTTT.